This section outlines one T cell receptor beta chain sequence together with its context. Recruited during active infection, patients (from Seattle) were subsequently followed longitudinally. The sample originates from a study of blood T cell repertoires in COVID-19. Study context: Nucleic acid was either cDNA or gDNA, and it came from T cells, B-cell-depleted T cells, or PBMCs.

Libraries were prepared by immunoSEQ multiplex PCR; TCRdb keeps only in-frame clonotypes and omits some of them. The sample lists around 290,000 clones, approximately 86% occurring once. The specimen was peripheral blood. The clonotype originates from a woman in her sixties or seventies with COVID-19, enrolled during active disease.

The CDR3 bases are TGCAGCGTTGTTGGGGGGAGCTCCTACAATGAGCAGTTCTTC. This sequence encodes CSVVGGSSYNEQFF. The chain couples TRBV29-1 to TRBJ2-1; D is possibly TRBD2 (6 bases). Germline V gene sequence: CDR1 SQVTM, CDR2 ANQGSEA. The CDR3 extends over 14 amino acids. Between the trimmed V and J ends, which lost 4 bases and 0 bases, there was a span of 10 bases.